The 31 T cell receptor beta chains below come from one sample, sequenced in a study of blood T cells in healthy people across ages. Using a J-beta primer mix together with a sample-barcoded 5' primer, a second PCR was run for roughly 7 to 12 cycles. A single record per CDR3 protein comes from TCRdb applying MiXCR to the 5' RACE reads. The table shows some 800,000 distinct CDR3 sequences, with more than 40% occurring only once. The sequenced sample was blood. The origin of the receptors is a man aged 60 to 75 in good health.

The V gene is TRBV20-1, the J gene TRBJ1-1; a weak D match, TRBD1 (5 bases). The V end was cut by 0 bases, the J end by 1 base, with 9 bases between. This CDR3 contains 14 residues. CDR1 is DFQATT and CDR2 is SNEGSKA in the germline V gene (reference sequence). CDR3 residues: CSAREKGPNTEAFF. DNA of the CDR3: TGCAGTGCTAGAGAGAAGGGGCCGAACACTGAAGCTTTCTTT.

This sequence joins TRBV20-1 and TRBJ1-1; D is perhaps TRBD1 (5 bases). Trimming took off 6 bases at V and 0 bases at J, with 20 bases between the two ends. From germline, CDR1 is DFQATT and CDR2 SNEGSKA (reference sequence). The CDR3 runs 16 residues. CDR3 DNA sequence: TGCAGTGCCCCTGGGCCAGGGCATAACATGAACACTGAAGCTTTCTTT. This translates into CSAPGPGHNMNTEAFF.

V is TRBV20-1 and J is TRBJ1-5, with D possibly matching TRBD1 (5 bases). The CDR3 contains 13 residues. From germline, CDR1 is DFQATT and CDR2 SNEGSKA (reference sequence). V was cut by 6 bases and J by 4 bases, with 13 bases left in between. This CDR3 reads CSAHAGANQPQHF. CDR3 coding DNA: TGCAGTGCGCATGCCGGGGCGAATCAGCCCCAGCATTTT.

CDR3: CASSSQWQTYEQYF. The DNA for the CDR3 is TGTGCCAGCAGTTCTCAGTGGCAGACCTACGAGCAGTACTTC. The chain recombines TRBV6-2 or TRBV6-3 with TRBJ2-7; D remains ambiguous. V was clipped by 4 bases and J by 2 bases, with 12 bases between them. In germline, CDR1 is MNHEY, CDR2 SVGEGT. There are 14 residues in the CDR3.

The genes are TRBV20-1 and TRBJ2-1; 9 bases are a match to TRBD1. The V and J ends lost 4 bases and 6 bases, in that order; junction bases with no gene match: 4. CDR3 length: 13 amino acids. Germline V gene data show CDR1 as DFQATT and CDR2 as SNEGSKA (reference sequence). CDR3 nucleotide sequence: TGCAGTGCTATAGGGACAGGGCGCAATGAGCAGTTCTTC. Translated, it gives CSAIGTGRNEQFF.

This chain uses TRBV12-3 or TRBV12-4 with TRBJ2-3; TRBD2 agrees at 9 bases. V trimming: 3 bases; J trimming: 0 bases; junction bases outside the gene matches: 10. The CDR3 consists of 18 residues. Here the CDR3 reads CASSFSTSGRDSTDTQYF. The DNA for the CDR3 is TGTGCCAGCAGTTTTTCGACTAGCGGCAGAGATAGCACAGATACGCAGTATTTT.

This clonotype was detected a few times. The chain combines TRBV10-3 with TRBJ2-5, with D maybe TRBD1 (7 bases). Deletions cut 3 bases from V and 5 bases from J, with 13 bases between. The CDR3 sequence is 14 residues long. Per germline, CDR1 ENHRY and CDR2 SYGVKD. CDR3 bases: TGTGCCATCAGTGAAGGAGGGGGCTCTGAGACCCAGTACTTC. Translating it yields CAISEGGGSETQYF.

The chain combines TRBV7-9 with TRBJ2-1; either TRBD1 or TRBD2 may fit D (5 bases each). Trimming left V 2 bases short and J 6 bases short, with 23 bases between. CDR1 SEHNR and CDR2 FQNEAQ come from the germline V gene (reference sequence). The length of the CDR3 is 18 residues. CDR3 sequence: CASSLSRRSGTRVNEQFF. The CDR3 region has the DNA TGTGCCAGCAGCTTATCCCGCAGGTCCGGGACGCGGGTCAATGAGCAGTTCTTC.

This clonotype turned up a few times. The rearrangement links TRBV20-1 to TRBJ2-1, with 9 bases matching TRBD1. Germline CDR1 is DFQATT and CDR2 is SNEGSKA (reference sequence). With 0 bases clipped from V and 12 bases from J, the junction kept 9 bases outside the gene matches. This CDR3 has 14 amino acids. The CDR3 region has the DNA TGCAGTGCTAGAGATCCGGGGGACAGGGTATGGCAGTTCTTC. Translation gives CSARDPGDRVWQFF.

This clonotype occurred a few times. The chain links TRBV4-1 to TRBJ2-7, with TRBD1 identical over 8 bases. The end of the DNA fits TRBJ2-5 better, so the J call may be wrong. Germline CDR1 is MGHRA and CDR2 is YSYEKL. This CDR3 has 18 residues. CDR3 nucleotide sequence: TGCGCCAGCAGCCGACGTGGGACAGGACTATCTCCTATAGAGACCCAGTACTTC. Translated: CASSRRGTGLSPIETQYF.

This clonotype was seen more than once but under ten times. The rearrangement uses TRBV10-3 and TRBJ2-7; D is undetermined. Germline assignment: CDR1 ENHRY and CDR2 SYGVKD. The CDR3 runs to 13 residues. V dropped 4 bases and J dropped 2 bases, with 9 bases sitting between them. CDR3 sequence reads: CAISVDGTYEQYF. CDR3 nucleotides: TGTGCCATCAGTGTGGACGGAACCTACGAGCAGTACTTC.

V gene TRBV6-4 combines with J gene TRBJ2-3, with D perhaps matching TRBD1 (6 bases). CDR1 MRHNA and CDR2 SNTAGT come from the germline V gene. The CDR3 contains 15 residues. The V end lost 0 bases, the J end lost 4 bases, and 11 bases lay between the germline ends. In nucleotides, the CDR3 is TGTGCCAGCAGTGACTCGTGGGGGCCCGCAGATACGCAGTATTTT. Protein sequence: CASSDSWGPADTQYF.

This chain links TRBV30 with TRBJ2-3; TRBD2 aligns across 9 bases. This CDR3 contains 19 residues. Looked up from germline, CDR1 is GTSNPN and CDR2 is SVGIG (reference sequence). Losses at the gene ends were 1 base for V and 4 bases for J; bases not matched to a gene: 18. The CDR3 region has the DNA TGTGCCTGGAGTGGAATCCTTGGCGTTAGCGGGGGTTACTCAGATACGCAGTATTTT. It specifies CAWSGILGVSGGYSDTQYF.

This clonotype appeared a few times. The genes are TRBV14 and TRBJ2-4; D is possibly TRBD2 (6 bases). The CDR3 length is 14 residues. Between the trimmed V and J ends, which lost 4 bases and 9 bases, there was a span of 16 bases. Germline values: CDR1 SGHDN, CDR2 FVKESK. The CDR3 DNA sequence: TGTGCCAGCAGCCGAGATACTAGCCGGGGCATTCAGTACTTC. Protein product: CASSRDTSRGIQYF.

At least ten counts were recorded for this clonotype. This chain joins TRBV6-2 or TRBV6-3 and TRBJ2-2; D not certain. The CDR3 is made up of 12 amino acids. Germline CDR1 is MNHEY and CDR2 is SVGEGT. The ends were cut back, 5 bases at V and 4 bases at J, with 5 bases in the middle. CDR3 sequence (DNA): TGTGCCAGCAGTCGAGGCACCGGGGAGCTGTTTTTT. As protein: CASSRGTGELFF.

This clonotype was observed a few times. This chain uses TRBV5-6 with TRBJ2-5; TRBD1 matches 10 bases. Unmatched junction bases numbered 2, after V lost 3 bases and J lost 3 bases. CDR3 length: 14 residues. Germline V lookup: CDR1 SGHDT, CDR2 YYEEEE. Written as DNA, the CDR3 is TGTGCCAGCAGCTCCGGGACAGGGGAAGAGACCCAGTACTTC. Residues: CASSSGTGEETQYF.

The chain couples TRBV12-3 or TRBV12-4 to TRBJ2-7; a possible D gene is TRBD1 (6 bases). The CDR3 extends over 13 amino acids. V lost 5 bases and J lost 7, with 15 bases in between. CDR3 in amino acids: CASSVGQPREQYF. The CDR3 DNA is TGTGCCAGCAGTGTAGGACAGCCGAGGGAGCAGTACTTC.

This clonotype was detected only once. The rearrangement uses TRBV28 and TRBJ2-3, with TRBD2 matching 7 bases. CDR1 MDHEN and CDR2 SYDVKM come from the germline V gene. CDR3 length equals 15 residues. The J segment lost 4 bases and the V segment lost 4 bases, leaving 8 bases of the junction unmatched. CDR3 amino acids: CASSSLGGRSDTQYF. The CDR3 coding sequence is TGTGCCAGCAGTTCGTTGGGAGGGCGGTCAGATACGCAGTATTTT.

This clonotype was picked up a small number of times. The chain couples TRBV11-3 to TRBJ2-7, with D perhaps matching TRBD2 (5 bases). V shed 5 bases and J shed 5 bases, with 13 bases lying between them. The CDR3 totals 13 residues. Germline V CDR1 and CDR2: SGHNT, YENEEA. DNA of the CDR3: TGTGCCAGCAGCAAACCCGGGGTCCACGAGCAGTACTTC. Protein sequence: CASSKPGVHEQYF.

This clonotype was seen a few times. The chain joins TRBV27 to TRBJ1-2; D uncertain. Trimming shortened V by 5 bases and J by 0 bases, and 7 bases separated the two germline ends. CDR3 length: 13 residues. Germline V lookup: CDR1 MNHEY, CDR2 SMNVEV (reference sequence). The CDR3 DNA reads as TGTGCCAGCAGTAGGTCCGCTAACTATGGCTACACCTTC. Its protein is CASSRSANYGYTF.

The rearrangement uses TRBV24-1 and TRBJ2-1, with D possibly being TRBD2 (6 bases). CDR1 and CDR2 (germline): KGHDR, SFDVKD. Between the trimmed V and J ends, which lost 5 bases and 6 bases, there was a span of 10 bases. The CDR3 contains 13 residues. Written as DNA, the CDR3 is TGTGCCACCAGTGGCCTCGGGGGCAATGAGCAGTTCTTC. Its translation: CATSGLGGNEQFF.

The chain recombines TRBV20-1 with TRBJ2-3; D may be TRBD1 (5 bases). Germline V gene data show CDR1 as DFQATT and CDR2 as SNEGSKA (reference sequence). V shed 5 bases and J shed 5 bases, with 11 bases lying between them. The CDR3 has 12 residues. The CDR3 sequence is CSARRVRDTQYF. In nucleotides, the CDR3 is TGCAGTGCTCGCAGGGTGAGAGATACGCAGTATTTT.

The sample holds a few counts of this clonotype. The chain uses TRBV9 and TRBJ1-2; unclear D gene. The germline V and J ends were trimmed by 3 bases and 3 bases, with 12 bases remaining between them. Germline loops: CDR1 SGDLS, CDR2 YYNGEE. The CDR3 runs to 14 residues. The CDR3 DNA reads TGTGCCAGCAGCGGACACCCGGCGGACTATGGCTACACCTTC. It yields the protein CASSGHPADYGYTF.

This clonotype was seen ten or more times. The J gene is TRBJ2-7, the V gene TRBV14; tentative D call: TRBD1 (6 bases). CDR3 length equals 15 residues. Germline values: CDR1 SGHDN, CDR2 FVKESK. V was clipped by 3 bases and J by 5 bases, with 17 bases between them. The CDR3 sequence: CASSHLPRGRDEQYF. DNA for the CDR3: TGTGCCAGCAGCCACCTCCCCAGGGGTAGGGACGAGCAGTACTTC.

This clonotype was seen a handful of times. CDR3 protein: CASSYLGGDTQYF. The CDR3 DNA reads as TGTGCCAGCAGTTACCTCGGGGGCGATACGCAGTATTTT. The chain uses TRBV6-2 or TRBV6-3 and TRBJ2-3; D may match TRBD1 or TRBD2 (6 bases each). The length of the CDR3 is 13 residues. CDR1 MNHEY and CDR2 SVGEGT come from the germline V gene. V dropped 2 bases and J dropped 6 bases, with 9 bases sitting between them.

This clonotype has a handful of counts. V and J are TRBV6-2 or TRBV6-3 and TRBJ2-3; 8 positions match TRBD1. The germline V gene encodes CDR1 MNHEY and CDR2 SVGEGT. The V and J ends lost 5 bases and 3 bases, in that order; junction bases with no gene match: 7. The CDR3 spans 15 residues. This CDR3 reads CASSRRDRRTDTQYF. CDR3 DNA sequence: TGTGCCAGCAGTCGCCGGGACAGGAGAACAGATACGCAGTATTTT.

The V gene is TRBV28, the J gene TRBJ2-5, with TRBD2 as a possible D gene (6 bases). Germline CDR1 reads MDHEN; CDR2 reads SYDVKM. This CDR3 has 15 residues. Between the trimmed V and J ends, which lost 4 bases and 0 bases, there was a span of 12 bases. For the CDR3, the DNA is TGTGCCAGCAGTTGGGGCGGGACTTACCAAGAGACCCAGTACTTC. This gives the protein CASSWGGTYQETQYF.

CDR3 in DNA: TGTGCCAGCAGCTTAGCGCCCGAGGGGACTGGATTAGAGCAGTACTTC. Protein sequence: CASSLAPEGTGLEQYF. The gene calls are TRBV7-8 and TRBJ2-5; a weak D match, TRBD2 (6 bases). Per the germline V gene, CDR1 is SGHVS and CDR2 is FQNEAQ. V lost 0 bases and J lost 11, with 22 bases in between. This CDR3 contains 16 residues. Variable domain in full (rest from reference TRBV7-8 and TRBJ2-5): GAGVSQSPRYKVAKRGQDVALRCDPISGHVSLFWYQQALGQGPEFLTYFQNEAQLDKSGLPSDRFFAERPEGSVSTLKIQRTQQEDSAVYLCASSLAPEGTGLEQYFGPGTRLLVL.

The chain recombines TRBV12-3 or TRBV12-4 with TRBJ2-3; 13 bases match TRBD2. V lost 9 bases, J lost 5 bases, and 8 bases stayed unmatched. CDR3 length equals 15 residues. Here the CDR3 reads CASTSGGAVGDTQYF. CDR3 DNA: TGTGCCAGTACTAGCGGGGGGGCCGTAGGAGATACGCAGTATTTT.

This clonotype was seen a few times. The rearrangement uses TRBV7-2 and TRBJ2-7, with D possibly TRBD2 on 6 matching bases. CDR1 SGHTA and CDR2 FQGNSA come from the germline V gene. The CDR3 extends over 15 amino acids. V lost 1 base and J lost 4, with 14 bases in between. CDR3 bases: TGTGCCAGCAGCTTAGATTTCGCAGGGAGGTACGAGCAGTACTTC. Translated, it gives CASSLDFAGRYEQYF.

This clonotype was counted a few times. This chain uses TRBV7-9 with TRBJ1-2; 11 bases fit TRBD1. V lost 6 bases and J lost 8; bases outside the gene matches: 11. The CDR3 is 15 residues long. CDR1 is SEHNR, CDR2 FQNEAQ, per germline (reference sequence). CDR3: CASRLEGTGGSGYTF. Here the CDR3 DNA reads TGTGCCAGCAGGCTGGAAGGGACAGGGGGATCCGGCTACACCTTC.